This T cell receptor (beta chain) comes out of a study of Ad26.COV2.S vaccination and SARS-CoV-2 variants. Overall study context: Of the COV1001 trial arms, the Ad26.COV2.S arm included the donor. In the study, Ad26.COV2.S was injected intramuscularly once, or twice 56 days apart.

TCRdb's table, derived via immunoSEQ multiplex PCR, lists solely in-frame clones and lacks some. Counted here are almost 400,000 clones, 70% to 90% occurring once; the ten biggest clones make up 1.5% to 2%. Treatment described: approximately 18 received Ad26.COV2.S at low or high dose, single or two shots; roughly five received placebo; per-sample allocation not given. Following the first vaccine or placebo injection, samples were taken on day 63. The donor's status was that of an adult aged 18-55 years in Boston. Sequencing used peripheral blood, obtained in a trial of Ad26.COV2.S vaccine versus placebo. The TCR originated in a person between 18 and 60 years old who received the Ad26.COV2.S COVID-19 vaccine or a placebo.

CDR3 region: CASSKGDSSYEQYF. CDR3 DNA sequence: TGTGCCAGCAGTAAGGGGGATAGCTCCTACGAGCAGTACTTC. This chain uses TRBV2 with TRBJ2-7; D possibly corresponds to TRBD1 (6 bases). Germline V gene sequence: CDR1 SNHLY, CDR2 FYNNEI. The CDR3 contains 14 residues. Trimming took off 5 bases at V and 0 bases at J, with 11 bases between the two ends.